This TCR beta chain is from a study of human T cells and chemical hapten exposure (dated by TCRdb to the early 2020s). As for the study more broadly: For sensitization, 2% DPC in acetone was applied to a roughly 2 cm by roughly 2 cm area of upper inner arm skin. Throughout the study period of 20 to 30 weeks, patients also received therapeutic DPC doses to the scalp every week. Patch testing on the upper back used Finn chambers containing 0.01% DPC, with scoring done after 6 days according to International Contact Dermatitis Research Group standards. The mostly female patient cohort included alopecia areata with under or over 50% scalp involvement, alopecia totalis and alopecia universalis. Libraries were combined into a pool for sequencing, and differences in TCR yield between samples came mainly from small differences in library volumes within the pool. This study followed changes in the peripheral blood TCR repertoire in vivo during primary and secondary sensitization of alopecia patients to the hapten diphenylcyclopropenone (DPC). Patient blood was sampled pre-sensitization (week 0) and at 2, 6 and about 24 weeks after DPC sensitization. Blood for TCR sequencing was provided by twenty-nine alopecia patients at one to four time points (pre-sensitization, 2, 6 and 24 weeks).

What the work shows at the level of the full study, not this receptor alone: Patch test score correlated positively with the number of PT1 expanded TCRs, reaching significance at thresholds 8, 16 and 32 but not at 4. Because every patient had alopecia, a presumed autoimmune disease, the patients' immune response might differ from that of healthy individuals. The number of TCRs above 1 in 1000 frequency did not change with DPC sensitization; there was no evidence of global repertoire structure alterations. After repeated subsampling, the strength of the expansion versus patch-test correlation and the threshold at which it became significant changed. Compared with pre-sensitization or healthy control sets, expanded TCRs formed significantly more large CDR3 similarity clusters, which is consistent with antigen-driven responses.

In its sample, this clonotype was seen many times. The antigen it recognizes is unknown. No much larger clone is present one base from it, and per-base qualities are unavailable. The CDR3 spans 15 residues, from the cysteine through the phenylalanine. Only the CDR3 DNA is retained, 45 bases long and in frame from the first base. From the germline V gene, CDR1 is SGHRS and CDR2 is YFSETQ. V lost 0 bases and J lost 2 bases; the stretch between them is 8 bases long. Libraries were made using RACE. This sample was sequenced with a NextSeq 500. During library preparation, unique molecular identifiers were attached to individual cDNA molecules so that TCRs could be counted quantitatively and reproducibly. From each blood RNA sample, both TCR alpha and TCR beta chains were sequenced. Processing in the source paper ran as follows. The median number of TCRs per sample was approximately 98,000, ranging from about 20,000 to 750,000. V, J and CDR3 annotation of the TCR reads was carried out using the Decombinator software suite. To make PS versus PT1 abundance plots, every sample was subsampled to the same number of TCRs (28,000). TCRs were defined as expanded if absent before sensitization and observed at least eight times at the 2-week time point. TCRdb passed the public sequencing reads through fastp at Q25 and MiXCR, retaining productive beta sequences. Each entry is one CDR3 protein sequence, shown with its most common DNA and genes. The V and J calls were determined by TCRdb, not by the authors. Across this sample there are about 350,000 distinct CDR3 sequences, with about 5.4% seen only once. The ten largest clones add up to roughly 8.2% of the sample.

Per the publication, the time point label means: pre-sensitization, week 0. The treatment or condition label, read with the paper, signifies: therapeutic diphenylcyclopropenone sensitization with weekly scalp DPC. Blood at each patch-test visit was drawn before the patch test was applied. Patients were considered eligible if aged 18 to 70, diagnosed with alopecia and deemed suitable for DPC therapy, and patients were excluded if pregnant. Total RNA was extracted from unfractionated whole blood collected in Tempus Blood RNA tubes. This TCR was recovered from a woman aged 18 to 35 with alopecia areata. Some clones in this sample may be carry-over from other donors' samples. In this chain, TRBV5-1 is recombined with TRBJ1-4; no D gene can be assigned with confidence. The sequencing here drew on whole blood, taken in connection with sensitization to the hapten diphenylcyclopropenone (DPC). The nucleotide sequence reads TGCGCCAGCAGCTTGGCTCGCGGGACTAATGAAAAACTGTTTTTT. Translation gives CASSLARGTNEKLFF.